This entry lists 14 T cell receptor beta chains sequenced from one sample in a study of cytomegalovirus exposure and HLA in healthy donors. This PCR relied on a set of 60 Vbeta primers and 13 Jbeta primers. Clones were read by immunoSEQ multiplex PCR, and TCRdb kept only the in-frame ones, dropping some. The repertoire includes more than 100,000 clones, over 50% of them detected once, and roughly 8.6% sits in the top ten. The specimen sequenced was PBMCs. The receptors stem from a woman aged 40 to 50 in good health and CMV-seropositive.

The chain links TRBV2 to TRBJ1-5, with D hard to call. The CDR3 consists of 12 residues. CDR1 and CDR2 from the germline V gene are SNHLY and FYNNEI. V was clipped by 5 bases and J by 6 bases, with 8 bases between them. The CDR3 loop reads CASSLTSQPQHF. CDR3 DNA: TGTGCCAGCAGTCTGACAAGTCAGCCCCAGCATTTT.

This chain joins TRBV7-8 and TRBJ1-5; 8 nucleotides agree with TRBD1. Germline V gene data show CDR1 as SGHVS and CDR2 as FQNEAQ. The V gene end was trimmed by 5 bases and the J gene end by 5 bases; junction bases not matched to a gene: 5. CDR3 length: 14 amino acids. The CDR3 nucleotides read TGTGCCAGCAGCACAGGACAGGGATATCAGCCCCAGCATTTT. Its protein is CASSTGQGYQPQHF.

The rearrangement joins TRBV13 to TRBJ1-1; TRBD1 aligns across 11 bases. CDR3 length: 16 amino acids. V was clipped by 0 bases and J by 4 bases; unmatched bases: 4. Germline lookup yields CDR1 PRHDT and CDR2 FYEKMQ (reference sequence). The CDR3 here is CASSLGDRGQSTEAFF. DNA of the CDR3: TGTGCCAGCAGCTTAGGGGACAGGGGGCAGAGCACTGAAGCTTTCTTT.

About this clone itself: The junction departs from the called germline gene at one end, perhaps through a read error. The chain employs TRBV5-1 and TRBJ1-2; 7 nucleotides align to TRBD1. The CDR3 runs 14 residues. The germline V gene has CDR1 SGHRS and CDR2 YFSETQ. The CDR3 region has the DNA TGCACCAGCAGCCCCCGGACAGGAACCCATGGCTACACCTTC. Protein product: CTSSPRTGTHGYTF.

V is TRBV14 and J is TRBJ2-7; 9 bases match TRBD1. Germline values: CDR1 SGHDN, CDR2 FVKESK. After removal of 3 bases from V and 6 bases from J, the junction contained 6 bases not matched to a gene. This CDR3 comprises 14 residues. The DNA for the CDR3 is TGTGCCAGCAGCCAGGGGACAGGGCAGGGCGAGCAGTACTTC. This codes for CASSQGTGQGEQYF.

Here the CDR3 reads CASSLPSGITDTQYF. In nucleotides, the CDR3 is TGTGCCAGCAGTTTGCCCAGCGGGATCACAGATACGCAGTATTTT. This chain connects TRBV28 to TRBJ2-3; 7 nucleotides agree with TRBD2. Trimming at V came to 3 bases and at J to 2 bases, leaving 5 bases not matched to a gene. The CDR3 sequence is 15 residues long. The germline V gene encodes CDR1 MDHEN and CDR2 SYDVKM.

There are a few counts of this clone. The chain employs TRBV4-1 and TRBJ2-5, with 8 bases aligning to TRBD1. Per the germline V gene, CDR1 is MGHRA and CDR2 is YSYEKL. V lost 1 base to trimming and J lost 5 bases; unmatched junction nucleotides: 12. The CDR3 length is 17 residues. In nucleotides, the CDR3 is TGCGCCAGCAGCCAAGCCCAACCGGACAGGGCACAGGAGACCCAGTACTTC. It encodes CASSQAQPDRAQETQYF.

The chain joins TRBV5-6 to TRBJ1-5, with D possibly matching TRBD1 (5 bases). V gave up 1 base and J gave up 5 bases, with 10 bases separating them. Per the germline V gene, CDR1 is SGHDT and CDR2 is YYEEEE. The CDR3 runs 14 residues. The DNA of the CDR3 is TGTGCCAGCAGCTTGTCAGGGTTATATCAGCCCCAGCATTTT. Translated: CASSLSGLYQPQHF. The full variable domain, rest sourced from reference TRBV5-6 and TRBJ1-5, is DAGVTQSPTHLIKTRGQQVTLRCSPKSGHDTVSWYQQALGQGPQFIFQYYEEEERQRGNFPDRFSGHQFPNYSSELNVNALLLGDSALYLCASSLSGLYQPQHFGDGTRLSIL.

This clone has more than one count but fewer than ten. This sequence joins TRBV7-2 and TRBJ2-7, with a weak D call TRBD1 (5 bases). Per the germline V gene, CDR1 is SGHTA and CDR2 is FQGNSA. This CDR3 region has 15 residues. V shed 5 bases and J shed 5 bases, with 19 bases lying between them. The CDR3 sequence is CASSQTAWGRDEQYF. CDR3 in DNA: TGTGCCAGCAGCCAGACGGCGTGGGGCCGGGACGAGCAGTACTTC.

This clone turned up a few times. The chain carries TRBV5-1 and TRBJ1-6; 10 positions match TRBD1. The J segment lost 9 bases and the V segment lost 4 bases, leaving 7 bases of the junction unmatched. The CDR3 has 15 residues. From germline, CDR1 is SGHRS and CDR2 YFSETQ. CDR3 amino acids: CASSQTGTGVSPLHF. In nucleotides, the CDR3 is TGCGCCAGCAGCCAAACGGGGACAGGGGTTTCACCCCTCCACTTT.

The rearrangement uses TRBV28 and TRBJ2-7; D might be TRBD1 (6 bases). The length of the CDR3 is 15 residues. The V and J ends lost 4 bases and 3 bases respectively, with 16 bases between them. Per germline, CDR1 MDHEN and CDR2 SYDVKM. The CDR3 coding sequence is TGTGCCAGCAGTTCCTCCTACAGGGACGGCTACGAGCAGTACTTC. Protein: CASSSSYRDGYEQYF. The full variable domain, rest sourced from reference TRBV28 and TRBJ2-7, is DVKVTQSSRYLVKRTGEKVFLECVQDMDHENMFWYRQDPGLGLRLIYFSYDVKMKEKGDIPEGYSVSREKKERFSLILESASTNQTSMYLCASSSSYRDGYEQYFGPGTRLTVT.

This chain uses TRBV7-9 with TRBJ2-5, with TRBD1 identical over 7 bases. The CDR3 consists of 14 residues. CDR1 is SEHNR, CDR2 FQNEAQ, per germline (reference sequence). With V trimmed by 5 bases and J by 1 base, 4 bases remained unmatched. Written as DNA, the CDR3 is TGTGCCAGCAGCCCACGGGACAGCCAAGAGACCCAGTACTTC. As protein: CASSPRDSQETQYF.

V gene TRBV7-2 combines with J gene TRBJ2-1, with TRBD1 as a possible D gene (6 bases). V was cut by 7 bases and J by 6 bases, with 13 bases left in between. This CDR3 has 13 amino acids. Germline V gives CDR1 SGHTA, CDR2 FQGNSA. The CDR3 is CASNRVRFNEQFF. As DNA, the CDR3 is TGTGCCAGCAACAGGGTCCGATTCAATGAGCAGTTCTTC.

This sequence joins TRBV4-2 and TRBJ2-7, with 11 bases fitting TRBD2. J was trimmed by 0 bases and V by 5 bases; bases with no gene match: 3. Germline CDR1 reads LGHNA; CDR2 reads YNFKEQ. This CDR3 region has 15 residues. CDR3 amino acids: CASSETSGSSYEQYF. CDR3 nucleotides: TGTGCCAGCAGCGAAACTAGCGGGAGCTCCTACGAGCAGTACTTC.